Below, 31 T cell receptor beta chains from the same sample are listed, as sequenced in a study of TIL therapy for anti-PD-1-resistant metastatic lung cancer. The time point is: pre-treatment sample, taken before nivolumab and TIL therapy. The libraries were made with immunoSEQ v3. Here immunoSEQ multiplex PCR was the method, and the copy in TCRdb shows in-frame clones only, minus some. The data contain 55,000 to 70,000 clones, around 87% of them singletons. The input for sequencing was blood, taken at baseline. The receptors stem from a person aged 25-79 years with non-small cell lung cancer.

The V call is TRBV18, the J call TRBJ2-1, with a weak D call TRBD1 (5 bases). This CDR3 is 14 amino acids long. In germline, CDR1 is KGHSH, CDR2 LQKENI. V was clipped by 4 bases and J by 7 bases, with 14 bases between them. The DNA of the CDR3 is TGTGCCAGCTCACTCCCCCCACAGGAAAATGAGCAGTTCTTC. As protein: CASSLPPQENEQFF.

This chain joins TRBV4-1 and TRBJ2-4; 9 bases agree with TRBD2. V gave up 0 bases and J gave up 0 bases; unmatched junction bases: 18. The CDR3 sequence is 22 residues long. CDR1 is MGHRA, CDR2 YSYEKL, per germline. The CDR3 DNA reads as TGCGCCAGCAGCCAAGAAAGGGTAGCGGGGGAATACGCTACCTTAGCCAAAAACATTCAGTACTTC. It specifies CASSQERVAGEYATLAKNIQYF.

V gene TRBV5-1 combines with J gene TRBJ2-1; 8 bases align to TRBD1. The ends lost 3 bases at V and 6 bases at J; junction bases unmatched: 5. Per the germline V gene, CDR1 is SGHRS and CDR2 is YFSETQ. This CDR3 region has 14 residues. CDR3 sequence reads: CASSSGQALNEQFF. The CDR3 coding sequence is TGCGCCAGCAGCTCGGGACAGGCCCTCAATGAGCAGTTCTTC. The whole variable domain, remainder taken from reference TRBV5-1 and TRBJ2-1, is KAGVTQTPRYLIKTRGQQVTLSCSPISGHRSVSWYQQTPGQGLQFLFEYFSETQRNKGNFPGRFSGRQFSNSRSEMNVSTLELGDSALYLCASSSGQALNEQFFGPGTRLTVL.

CDR3 sequence (DNA): TGTGCCAGCAGCCAAGTGGGACAGGATTATGGCTACACCTTC. Protein product: CASSQVGQDYGYTF. This chain uses TRBV14 with TRBJ1-2; 8 bases align to TRBD1. Germline CDR1 reads SGHDN; CDR2 reads FVKESK. The CDR3 is 14 residues long. The trim removed 1 base at V and 5 bases at J, leaving 3 bases unmatched.

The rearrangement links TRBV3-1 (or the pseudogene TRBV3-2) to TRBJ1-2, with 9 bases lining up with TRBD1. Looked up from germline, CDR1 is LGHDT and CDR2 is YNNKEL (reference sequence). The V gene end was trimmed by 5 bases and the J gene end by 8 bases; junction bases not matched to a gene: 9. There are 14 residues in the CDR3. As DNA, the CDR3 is TGTGCCAGCAGCTCCGGACAGGGGACGCGGGGCTACACCTTC. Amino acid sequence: CASSSGQGTRGYTF.

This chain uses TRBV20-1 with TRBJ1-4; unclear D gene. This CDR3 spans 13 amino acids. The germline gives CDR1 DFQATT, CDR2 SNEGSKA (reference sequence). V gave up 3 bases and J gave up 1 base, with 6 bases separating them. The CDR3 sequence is CSASGQTNEKLFF. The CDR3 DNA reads TGCAGTGCTAGTGGGCAAACTAATGAAAAACTGTTTTTT.

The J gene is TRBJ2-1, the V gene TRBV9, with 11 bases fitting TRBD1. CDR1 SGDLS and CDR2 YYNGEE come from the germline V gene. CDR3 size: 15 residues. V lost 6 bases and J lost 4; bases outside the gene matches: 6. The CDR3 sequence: CASTLGQGAYNEQFF. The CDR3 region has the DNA TGTGCCAGCACCCTCGGACAGGGGGCTTACAATGAGCAGTTCTTC. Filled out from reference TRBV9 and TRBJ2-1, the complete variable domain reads DSGVTQTPKHLITATGQRVTLRCSPRSGDLSVYWYQQSLDQGLQFLIQYYNGEERAKGNILERFSAQQFPDLHSELNLSSLELGDSALYFCASTLGQGAYNEQFFGPGTRLTVL.

CDR3 protein: CASSPPWGLARYEQYF. The CDR3 DNA is TGTGCCAGCAGTCCTCCGTGGGGTCTCGCCAGGTACGAGCAGTACTTC. J is TRBJ2-7 and V is TRBV7-2, with unresolved D. The CDR3 sequence is 16 residues long. Germline V gene data show CDR1 as SGHTA and CDR2 as FQGNSA. The V end was cut by 6 bases, the J end by 4 bases, with 22 bases between.

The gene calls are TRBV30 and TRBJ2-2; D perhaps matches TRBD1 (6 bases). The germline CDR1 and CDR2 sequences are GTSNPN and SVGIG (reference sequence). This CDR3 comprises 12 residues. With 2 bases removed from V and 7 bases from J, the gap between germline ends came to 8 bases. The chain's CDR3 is CAWSRGGGELFF. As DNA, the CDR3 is TGTGCCTGGAGTAGAGGGGGCGGGGAGCTGTTTTTT.

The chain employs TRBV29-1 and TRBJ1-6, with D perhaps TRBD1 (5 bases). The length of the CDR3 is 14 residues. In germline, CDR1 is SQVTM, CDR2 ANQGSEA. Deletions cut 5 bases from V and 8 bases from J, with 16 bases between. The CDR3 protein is CSVTFGRDDSPLHF. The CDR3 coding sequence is TGCAGCGTTACTTTCGGAAGGGACGATTCACCCCTCCACTTT.

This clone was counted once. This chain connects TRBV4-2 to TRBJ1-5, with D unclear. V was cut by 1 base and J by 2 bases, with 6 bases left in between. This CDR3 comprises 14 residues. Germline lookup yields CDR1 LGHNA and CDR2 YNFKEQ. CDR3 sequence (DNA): TGTGCCAGCAGCCAAGTTGAGGGCAATCAGCCCCAGCATTTT. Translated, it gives CASSQVEGNQPQHF.

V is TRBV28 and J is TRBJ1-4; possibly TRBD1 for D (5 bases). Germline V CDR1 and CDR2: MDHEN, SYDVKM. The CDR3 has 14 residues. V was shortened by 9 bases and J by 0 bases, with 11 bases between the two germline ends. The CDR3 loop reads CASCGGSTNEKLFF. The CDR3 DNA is TGTGCCAGTTGCGGGGGATCAACTAATGAAAAACTGTTTTTT.

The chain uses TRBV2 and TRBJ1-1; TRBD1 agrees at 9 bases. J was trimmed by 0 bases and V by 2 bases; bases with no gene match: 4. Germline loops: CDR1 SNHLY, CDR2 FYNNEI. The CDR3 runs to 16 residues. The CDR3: CASSELGQGMNTEAFF. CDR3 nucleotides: TGTGCCAGCAGTGAATTGGGACAGGGAATGAACACTGAAGCTTTCTTT.

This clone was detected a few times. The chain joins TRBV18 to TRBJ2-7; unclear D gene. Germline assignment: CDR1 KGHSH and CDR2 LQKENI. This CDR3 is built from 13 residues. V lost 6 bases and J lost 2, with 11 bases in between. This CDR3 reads CASSDSLAYEQYF. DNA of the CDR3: TGTGCCAGCTCCGATAGCCTTGCCTACGAGCAGTACTTC.

The CDR3: CASGFVDSYEQYF. Written as DNA, the CDR3 is TGTGCTAGTGGTTTCGTTGACTCCTACGAGCAGTACTTC. The J gene is TRBJ2-7, the V gene TRBV12-5; D gene uncertain. The CDR3 runs 13 residues. With 3 bases removed from V and 0 bases from J, the gap between germline ends came to 6 bases. The germline gives CDR1 LGHNT, CDR2 FRNRAP.

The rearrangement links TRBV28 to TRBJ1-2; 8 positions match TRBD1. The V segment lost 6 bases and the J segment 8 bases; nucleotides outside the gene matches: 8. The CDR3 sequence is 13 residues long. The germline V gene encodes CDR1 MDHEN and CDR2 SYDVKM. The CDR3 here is CASRSGQAIGYTF. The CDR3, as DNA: TGTGCCAGCAGGTCGGGACAGGCGATAGGCTACACCTTC.

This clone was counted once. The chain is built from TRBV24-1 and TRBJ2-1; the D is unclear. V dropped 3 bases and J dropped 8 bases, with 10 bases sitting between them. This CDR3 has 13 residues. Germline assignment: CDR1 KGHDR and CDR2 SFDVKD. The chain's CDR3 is CATSDPDLDEQFF. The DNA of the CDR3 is TGTGCCACCAGTGATCCCGACTTGGATGAGCAGTTCTTC.

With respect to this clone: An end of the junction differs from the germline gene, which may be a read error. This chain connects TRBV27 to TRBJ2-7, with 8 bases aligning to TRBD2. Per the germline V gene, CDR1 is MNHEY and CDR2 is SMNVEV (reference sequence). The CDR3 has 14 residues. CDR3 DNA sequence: TGTGCCAGCAGTTTCGGGGGGGCCTCCTCCGAGCAGTACTTC. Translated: CASSFGGASSEQYF.

The CDR3 region is CSCRTSGRDNEQFF. CDR3 sequence (DNA): TGCAGCTGTAGGACTAGCGGGAGAGACAATGAGCAGTTCTTC. This chain connects TRBV29-1 to TRBJ2-1; 13 bases map to TRBD2. The CDR3 covers 14 residues. J was trimmed by 5 bases and V by 8 bases; bases with no gene match: 6. Germline V lookup: CDR1 SQVTM, CDR2 ANQGSEA.

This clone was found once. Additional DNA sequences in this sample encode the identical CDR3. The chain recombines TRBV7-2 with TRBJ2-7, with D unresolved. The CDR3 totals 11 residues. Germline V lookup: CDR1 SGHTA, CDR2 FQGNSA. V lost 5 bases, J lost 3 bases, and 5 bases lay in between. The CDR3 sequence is CASSDRYEQYF. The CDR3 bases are TGTGCCAGCAGCGACCGCTACGAGCAGTACTTC.

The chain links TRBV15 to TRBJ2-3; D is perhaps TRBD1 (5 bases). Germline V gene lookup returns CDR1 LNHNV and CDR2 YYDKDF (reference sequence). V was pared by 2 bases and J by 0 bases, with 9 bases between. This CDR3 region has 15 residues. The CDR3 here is CATSRSTVSTDTQYF. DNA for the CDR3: TGTGCCACCAGCAGATCGACAGTGAGCACAGATACGCAGTATTTT.

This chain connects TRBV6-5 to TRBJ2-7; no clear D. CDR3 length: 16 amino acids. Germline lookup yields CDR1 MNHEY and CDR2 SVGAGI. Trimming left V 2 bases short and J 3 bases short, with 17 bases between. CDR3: CASSYTNLAELYEQYF. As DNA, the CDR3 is TGTGCCAGCAGTTACACTAACCTTGCTGAACTCTACGAGCAGTACTTC.

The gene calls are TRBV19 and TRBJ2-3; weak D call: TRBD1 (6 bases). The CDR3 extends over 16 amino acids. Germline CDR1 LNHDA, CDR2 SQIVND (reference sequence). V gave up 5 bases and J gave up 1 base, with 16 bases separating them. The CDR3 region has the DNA TGTGCCAGTAGTGCCGGAACAGGGTCGGGCACAGATACGCAGTATTTT. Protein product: CASSAGTGSGTDTQYF.

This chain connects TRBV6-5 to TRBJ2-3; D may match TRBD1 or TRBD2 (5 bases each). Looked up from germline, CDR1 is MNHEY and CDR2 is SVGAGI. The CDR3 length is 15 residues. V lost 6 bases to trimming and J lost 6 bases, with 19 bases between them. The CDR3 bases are TGTGCCAGCAGCCGCGATGGGACGGTAGAGGATACGCAGTATTTT. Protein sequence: CASSRDGTVEDTQYF.

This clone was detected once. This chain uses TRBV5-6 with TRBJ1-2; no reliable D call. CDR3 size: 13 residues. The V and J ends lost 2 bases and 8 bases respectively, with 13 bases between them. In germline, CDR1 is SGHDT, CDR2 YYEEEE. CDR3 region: CASSFFSAGGYTF. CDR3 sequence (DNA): TGTGCCAGCAGCTTCTTCTCTGCGGGGGGCTACACCTTC.

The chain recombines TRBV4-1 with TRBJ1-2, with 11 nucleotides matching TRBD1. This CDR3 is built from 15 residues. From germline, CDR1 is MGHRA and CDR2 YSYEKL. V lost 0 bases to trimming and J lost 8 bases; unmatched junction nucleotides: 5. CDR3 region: CASSQDGTGGLGYTF. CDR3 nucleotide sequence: TGCGCCAGCAGCCAAGATGGGACAGGGGGTTTGGGCTACACCTTC.

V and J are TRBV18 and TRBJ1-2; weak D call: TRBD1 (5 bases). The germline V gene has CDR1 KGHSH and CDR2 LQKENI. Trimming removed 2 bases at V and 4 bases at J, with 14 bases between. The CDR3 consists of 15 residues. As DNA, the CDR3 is TGTGCCAGCTCACCAGAAGGGGAGGGTTCCTATGGCTACACCTTC. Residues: CASSPEGEGSYGYTF.

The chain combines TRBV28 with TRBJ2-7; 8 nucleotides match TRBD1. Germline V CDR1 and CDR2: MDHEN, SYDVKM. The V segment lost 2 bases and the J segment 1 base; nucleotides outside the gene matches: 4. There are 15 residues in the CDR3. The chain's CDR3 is CASSLARGLSYEQYF. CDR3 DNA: TGTGCCAGCAGTTTAGCCAGGGGGCTATCCTACGAGCAGTACTTC. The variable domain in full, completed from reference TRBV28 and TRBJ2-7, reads DVKVTQSSRYLVKRTGEKVFLECVQDMDHENMFWYRQDPGLGLRLIYFSYDVKMKEKGDIPEGYSVSREKKERFSLILESASTNQTSMYLCASSLARGLSYEQYFGPGTRLTVT.

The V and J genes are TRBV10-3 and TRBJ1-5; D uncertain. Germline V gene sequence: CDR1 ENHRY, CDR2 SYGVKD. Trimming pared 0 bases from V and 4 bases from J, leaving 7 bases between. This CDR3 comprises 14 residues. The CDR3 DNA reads TGTGCCATCAGTGAGTCATTCGGGAATCAGCCCCAGCATTTT. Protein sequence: CAISESFGNQPQHF.

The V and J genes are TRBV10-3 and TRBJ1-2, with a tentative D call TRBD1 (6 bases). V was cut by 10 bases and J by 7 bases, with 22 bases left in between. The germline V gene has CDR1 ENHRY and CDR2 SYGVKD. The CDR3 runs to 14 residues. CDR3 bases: TGTGCCACACCTCTTTCCGCGGGGGGCACTGGCTACACCTTC. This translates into CATPLSAGGTGYTF.

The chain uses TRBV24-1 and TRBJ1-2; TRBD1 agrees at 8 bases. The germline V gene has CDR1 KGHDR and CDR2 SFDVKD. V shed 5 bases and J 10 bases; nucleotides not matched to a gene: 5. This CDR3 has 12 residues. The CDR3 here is CATSAGGEDYTF. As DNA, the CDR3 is TGTGCCACCAGTGCAGGGGGCGAGGACTACACCTTC.